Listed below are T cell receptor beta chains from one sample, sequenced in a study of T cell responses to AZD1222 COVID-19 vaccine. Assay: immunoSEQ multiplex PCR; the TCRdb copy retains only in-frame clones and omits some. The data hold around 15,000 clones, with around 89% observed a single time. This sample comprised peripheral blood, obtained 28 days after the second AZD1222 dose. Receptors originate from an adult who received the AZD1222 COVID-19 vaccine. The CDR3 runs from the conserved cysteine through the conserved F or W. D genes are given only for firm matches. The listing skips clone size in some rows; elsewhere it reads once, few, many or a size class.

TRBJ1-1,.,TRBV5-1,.,CASSFGTSMFF,TGCGCCAGCAGCTTTGGCACCTCAATGTTCTTT
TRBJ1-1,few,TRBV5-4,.,CASKGQIATEAFF,TGTGCCTCAAAGGGGCAGATCGCAACTGAAGCTTTCTTT
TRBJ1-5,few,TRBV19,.,CATRGRGRGNQPQHF,TGTGCCACCAGGGGCCGAGGGCGCGGTAATCAGCCCCAGCATTTT
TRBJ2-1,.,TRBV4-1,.,CASSFRLAETYNEQFF,TGCGCCAGCAGCTTTAGGTTAGCGGAGACCTACAATGAGCAGTTCTTC
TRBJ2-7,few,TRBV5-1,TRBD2,CASSLGASGSSNIYEQYF,TGCGCCAGCAGCTTGGGGGCTAGCGGGAGTTCCAACATCTACGAGCAGTACTTC
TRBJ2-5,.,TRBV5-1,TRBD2,CASSLALGVASGQETQYF,TGCGCCAGCAGCTTGGCCTTAGGTGTGGCTAGCGGACAAGAGACCCAGTACTTC
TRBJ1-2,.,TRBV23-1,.,CASSDSAREVYTF,TGCGCCAGCAGTGACAGCGCAAGGGAGGTCTACACCTTC
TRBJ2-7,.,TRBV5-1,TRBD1,CASSLAGTGVYEQYF,TGCGCCAGCAGCTTGGCCGGGACAGGGGTCTACGAGCAGTACTTC
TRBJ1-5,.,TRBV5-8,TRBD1,CASSSIGQGSNQPQHF,TGTGCCAGCAGCTCCATTGGACAGGGCAGCAATCAGCCCCAGCATTTT
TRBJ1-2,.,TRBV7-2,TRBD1,CASSLGTGGDYGYTF,TGTGCCAGCAGCTTAGGAACAGGGGGCGACTATGGCTACACCTTC
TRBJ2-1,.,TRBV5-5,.,CASSLTTPNEQFF,TGTGCCAGCAGCCTGACTACGCCCAATGAGCAGTTCTTC
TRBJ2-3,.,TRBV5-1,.,CASSPVLGGGTDTQYF,TGCGCCAGCAGCCCGGTTTTGGGCGGGGGCACAGATACGCAGTATTTT
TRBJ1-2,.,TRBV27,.,CASSLKGYGYTF,TGTGCCAGCAGTTTAAAAGGTTATGGCTACACCTTC
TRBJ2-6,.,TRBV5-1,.,CASSLDGGLTSGANVLTF,TGCGCCAGCAGCTTGGACGGGGGGCTAACGTCTGGGGCCAACGTCCTGACTTTC
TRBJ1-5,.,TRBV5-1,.,CASSLGVGGYNQPQHF,TGCGCCAGCAGCTTGGGAGTAGGGGGGTACAATCAGCCCCAGCATTTT
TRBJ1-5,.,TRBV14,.,CASSLAGNQPQHF,TGTGCCAGCAGCCTTGCAGGGAATCAGCCCCAGCATTTT
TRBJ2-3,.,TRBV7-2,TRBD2,CASSLSRLAGASSTDTQYF,TGTGCCAGCAGCTTATCGCGACTAGCGGGGGCATCTAGCACAGATACGCAGTATTTT
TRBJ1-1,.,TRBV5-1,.,CASSEDTWTPSAEAFF,TGCGCCAGCAGCGAGGACACCTGGACACCTAGCGCTGAAGCTTTCTTT